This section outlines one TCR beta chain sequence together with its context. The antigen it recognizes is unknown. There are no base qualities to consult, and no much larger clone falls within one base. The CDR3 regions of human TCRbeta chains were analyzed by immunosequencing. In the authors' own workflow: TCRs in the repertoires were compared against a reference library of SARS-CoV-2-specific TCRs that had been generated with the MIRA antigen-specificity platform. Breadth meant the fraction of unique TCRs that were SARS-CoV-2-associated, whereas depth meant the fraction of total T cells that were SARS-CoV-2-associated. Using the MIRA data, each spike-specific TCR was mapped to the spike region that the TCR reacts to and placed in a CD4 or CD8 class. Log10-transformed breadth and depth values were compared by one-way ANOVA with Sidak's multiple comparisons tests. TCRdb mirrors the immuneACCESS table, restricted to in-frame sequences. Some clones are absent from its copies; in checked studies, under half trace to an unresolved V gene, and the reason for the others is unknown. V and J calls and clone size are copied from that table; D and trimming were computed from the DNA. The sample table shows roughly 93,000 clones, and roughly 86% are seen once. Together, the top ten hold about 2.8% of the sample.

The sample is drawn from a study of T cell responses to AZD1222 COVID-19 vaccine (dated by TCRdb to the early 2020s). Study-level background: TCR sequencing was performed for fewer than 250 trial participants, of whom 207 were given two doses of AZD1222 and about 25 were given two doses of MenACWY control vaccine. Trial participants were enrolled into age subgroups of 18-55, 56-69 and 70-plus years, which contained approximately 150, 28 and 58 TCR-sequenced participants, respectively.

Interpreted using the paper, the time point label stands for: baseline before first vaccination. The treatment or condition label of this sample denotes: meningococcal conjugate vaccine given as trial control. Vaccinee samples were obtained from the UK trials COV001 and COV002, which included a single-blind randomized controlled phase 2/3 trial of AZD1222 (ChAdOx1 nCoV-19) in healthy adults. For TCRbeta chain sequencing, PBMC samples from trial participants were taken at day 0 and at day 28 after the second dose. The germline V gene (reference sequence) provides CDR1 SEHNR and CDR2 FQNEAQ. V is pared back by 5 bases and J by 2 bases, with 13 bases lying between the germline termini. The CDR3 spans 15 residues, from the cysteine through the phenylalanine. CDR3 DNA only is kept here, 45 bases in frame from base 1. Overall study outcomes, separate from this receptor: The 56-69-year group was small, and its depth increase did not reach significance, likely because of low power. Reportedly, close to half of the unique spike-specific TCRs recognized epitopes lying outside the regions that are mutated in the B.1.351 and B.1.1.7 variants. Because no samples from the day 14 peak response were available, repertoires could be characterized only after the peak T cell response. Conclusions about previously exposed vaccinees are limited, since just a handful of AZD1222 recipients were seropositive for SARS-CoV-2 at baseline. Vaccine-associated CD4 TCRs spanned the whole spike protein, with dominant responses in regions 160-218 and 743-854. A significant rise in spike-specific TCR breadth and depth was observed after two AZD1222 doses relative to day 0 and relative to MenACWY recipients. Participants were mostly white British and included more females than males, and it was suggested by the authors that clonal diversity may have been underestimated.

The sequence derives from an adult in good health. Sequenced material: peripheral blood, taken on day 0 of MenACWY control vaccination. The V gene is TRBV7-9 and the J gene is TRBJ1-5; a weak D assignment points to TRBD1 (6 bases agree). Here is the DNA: TGTGCCAGCAGCCCGGACAGATCCGGCAATCAGCCCCAGCATTTT. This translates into CASSPDRSGNQPQHF.